A selection of T cell receptor beta chains follows, all from one sample in a study of metastatic and nonmetastatic thyroid tumors. TCRdb reprocessed the PCR reads using MiXCR. Here the sample spans roughly 20,000 clones, more than 30% being singletons. Input material: tumor tissue. These TCRs come from a male donor with papillary thyroid cancer or a benign thyroid nodule (not recorded which). Some clones in this sample may be carry-over from other donors' samples. CDR3s leave out the opening cysteine and the closing phenylalanine or tryptophan. Fields, in order: CDR3 protein, CDR3 length, V gene, J gene.

CDR3 protein: SSPSGTSVVKTQY; CDR3 length: 13; V gene: TRBV20-1; J gene: TRBJ2-5
CDR3 protein: ASTSQGLGTGELF; CDR3 length: 13; V gene: TRBV7-9; J gene: TRBJ2-2
CDR3 protein: ASSVAGGTNTGELF; CDR3 length: 14; V gene: TRBV7-6; J gene: TRBJ2-2
CDR3 protein: ATSASSQAQH; CDR3 length: 10; V gene: TRBV24-1; J gene: TRBJ1-5
CDR3 protein: ASSLGFWDRDYEQY; CDR3 length: 14; V gene: TRBV5-1; J gene: TRBJ2-7
CDR3 protein: SARPGSSTDTQY; CDR3 length: 12; V gene: TRBV20-1; J gene: TRBJ2-3
CDR3 protein: ASSLLGRPTGNTEAF; CDR3 length: 15; V gene: TRBV5-1; J gene: TRBJ1-1
CDR3 protein: AISRASSVDGYT; CDR3 length: 12; V gene: TRBV6-1; J gene: TRBJ1-2
CDR3 protein: ASLRSSSTGYT; CDR3 length: 11; V gene: TRBV12-3/TRBV12-4; J gene: TRBJ1-2
CDR3 protein: AWNPRGNPGNTIY; CDR3 length: 13; V gene: TRBV30; J gene: TRBJ1-3
CDR3 protein: ASSPGEGADHEKLF; CDR3 length: 14; V gene: TRBV7-6; J gene: TRBJ1-4
CDR3 protein: SARDPPSGTYNEQF; CDR3 length: 14; V gene: TRBV20-1; J gene: TRBJ2-1